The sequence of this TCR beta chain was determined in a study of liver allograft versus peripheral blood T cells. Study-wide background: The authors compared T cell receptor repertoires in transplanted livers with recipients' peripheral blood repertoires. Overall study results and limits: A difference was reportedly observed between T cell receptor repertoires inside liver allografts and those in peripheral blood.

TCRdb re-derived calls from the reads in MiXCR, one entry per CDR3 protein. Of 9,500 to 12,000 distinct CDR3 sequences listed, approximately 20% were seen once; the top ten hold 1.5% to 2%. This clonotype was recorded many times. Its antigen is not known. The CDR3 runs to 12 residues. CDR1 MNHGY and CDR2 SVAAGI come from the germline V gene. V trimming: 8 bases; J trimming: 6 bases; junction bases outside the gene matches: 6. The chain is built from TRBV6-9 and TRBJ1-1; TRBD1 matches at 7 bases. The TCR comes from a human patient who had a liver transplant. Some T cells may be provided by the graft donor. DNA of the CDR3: TGTGCCAGCGGTTGGACAGGCCCTGAAGCTTTCTTT. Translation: CASGWTGPEAFF.